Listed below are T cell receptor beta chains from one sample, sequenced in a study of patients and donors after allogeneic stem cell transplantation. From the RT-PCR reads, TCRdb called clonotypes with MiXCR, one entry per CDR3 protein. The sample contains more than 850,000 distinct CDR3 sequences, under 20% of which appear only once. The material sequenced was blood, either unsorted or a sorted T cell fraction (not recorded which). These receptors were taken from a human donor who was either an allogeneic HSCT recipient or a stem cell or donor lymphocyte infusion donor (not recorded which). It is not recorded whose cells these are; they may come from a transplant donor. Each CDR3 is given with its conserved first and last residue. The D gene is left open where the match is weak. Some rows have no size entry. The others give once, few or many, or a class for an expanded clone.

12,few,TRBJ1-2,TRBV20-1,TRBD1,CSARTGGSGYTF,TGCAGTGCCCGGACAGGGGGGTCTGGCTACACCTTC
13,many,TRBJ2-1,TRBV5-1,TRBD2,CATGTSGYNEQFF,TGTGCGACCGGGACTAGCGGCTACAATGAGCAGTTCTTC
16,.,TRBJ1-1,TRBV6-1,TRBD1,CASSGGTGTWNTEAFF,TGTGCCAGCAGCGGGGGGACAGGGACGTGGAACACTGAAGCTTTCTTT
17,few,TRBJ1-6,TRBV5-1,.,CASSLEVSSSYNSPLHF,TGCGCCAGCAGCTTGGAGGTCTCCAGCTCCTATAATTCACCCCTCCACTTT
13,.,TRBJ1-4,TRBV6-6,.,CASSRRVYEKLFF,TGTGCCAGCAGCCGGAGGGTTTACGAAAAACTGTTTTTT
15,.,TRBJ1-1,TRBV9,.,CASSTWTRMNTEAFF,TGTGCCAGCAGCACTTGGACAAGGATGAACACTGAAGCTTTCTTT
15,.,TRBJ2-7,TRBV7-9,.,CASSLGSDTTRGQYF,TGTGCCAGCAGCTTAGGGTCGGACACCACCCGGGGGCAGTACTTC
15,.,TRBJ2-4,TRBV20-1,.,CSARVPAFAKNIQYF,TGCAGTGCTAGGGTTCCGGCGTTTGCCAAAAACATTCAGTACTTC
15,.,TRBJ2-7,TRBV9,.,CASSPYSGRYYEQYF,TGTGCCAGCAGCCCCTATTCGGGACGGTACTACGAGCAGTACTTC
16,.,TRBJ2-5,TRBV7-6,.,CASSFGIQGTLETQYF,TGTGCCAGCAGCTTTGGGATTCAGGGGACTCTTGAGACCCAGTACTTC
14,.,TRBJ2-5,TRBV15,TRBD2,CATSPSSGEETQYF,TGTGCCACCAGCCCCTCTAGCGGAGAAGAGACCCAGTACTTC
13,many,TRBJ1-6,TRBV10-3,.,CAISGERNSPLHF,TGTGCCATCAGCGGGGAACGGAATTCACCCCTCCACTTT
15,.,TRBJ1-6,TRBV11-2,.,CASSSNRESNSPLHF,TGTGCCAGCAGCTCTAACAGGGAATCGAATTCACCCCTCCACTTT
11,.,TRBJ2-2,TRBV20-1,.,CSAWLTGELFF,TGCAGTGCTTGGTTAACCGGGGAGCTGTTTTTT
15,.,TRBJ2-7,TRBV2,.,CASSEGAGGSYEQYF,TGTGCCAGCAGTGAAGGGGCGGGCGGCTCCTACGAGCAGTACTTC
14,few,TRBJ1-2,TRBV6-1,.,CASSQQAANYGYTF,TGTGCCAGCTCCCAGCAGGCCGCTAACTATGGCTACACCTTC
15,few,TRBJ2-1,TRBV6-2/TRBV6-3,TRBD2,CASSPNKLADNEQFF,TGTGCCAGCAGTCCTAACAAACTAGCGGACAATGAGCAGTTCTTC
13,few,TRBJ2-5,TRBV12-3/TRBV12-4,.,CASRLDTPQTQYF,TGTGCCAGCAGACTGGACACTCCCCAGACCCAGTACTTC
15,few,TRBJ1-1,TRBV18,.,CASSPPTLANTEAFF,TGTGCCAGCTCACCACCCACCCTTGCTAACACTGAAGCTTTCTTT
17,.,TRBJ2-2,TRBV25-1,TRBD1,CASSELPGTGRPGELFF,TGTGCCAGCAGTGAACTACCTGGGACAGGGCGCCCCGGGGAGCTGTTTTTT